One sample yielded the 15 T cell receptor beta chains listed below, sequenced in a study of blood T cell repertoires in COVID-19. TCRdb keeps only in-frame clones here, not all; method: immunoSEQ multiplex PCR. The table has 250,000 to 350,000 clones, about 90% seen once. Sequencing was carried out using peripheral blood. The receptors were sampled from a man younger than 30 who had recovered from COVID-19.

The chain employs TRBV5-1 and TRBJ2-5; possibly TRBD1 for D (5 bases). V lost 4 bases, J lost 0 bases, and 13 bases lay in between. Looked up from germline, CDR1 is SGHRS and CDR2 is YFSETQ. The CDR3 totals 15 residues. DNA for the CDR3: TGCGCCAGCAGCCCGGACACCTCATACCAAGAGACCCAGTACTTC. Its protein product is CASSPDTSYQETQYF. Full variable domain (rest looked up from reference TRBV5-1 and TRBJ2-5): KAGVTQTPRYLIKTRGQQVTLSCSPISGHRSVSWYQQTPGQGLQFLFEYFSETQRNKGNFPGRFSGRQFSNSRSEMNVSTLELGDSALYLCASSPDTSYQETQYFGPGTRLLVL.

V gene TRBV7-3 combines with J gene TRBJ2-6; D not certain. Germline V gene lookup returns CDR1 SGHTA and CDR2 FQGTGA. The CDR3 has 18 residues. The V end lost 1 base, the J end lost 4 bases, and 17 bases lay between the germline ends. The CDR3 nucleotides are TGTGCCAGCAGCTTAAGACCCGACGGAGCGAGGGGGGCCAACGTCCTGACTTTC. Translation: CASSLRPDGARGANVLTF.

V and J are TRBV30 and TRBJ2-2, with 8 bases fitting TRBD2. Germline V gene sequence: CDR1 GTSNPN, CDR2 SVGIG (reference sequence). The trim removed 8 bases at V and 7 bases at J, leaving 15 bases unmatched. This CDR3 contains 15 residues. CDR3 protein: CAALRTGGLGGELFF. CDR3 DNA: TGTGCCGCCCTTAGGACGGGAGGGCTGGGCGGGGAGCTGTTTTTT. The entire variable domain, with the rest obtained from reference TRBV30 and TRBJ2-2, is as follows: SQTIHQWPATLVQPVGSPLSLECTVEGTSNPNLYWYRQAAGRGLQLLFYSVGIGQISSEVPQNLSASRPQDRQFILSSKKLLLSDSGFYLCAALRTGGLGGELFFGEGSRLTVL.

The chain couples TRBV19 to TRBJ1-5, with D tentatively TRBD1 (5 bases). Germline values: CDR1 LNHDA, CDR2 SQIVND (reference sequence). The CDR3 spans 11 residues. Trimming left V 8 bases short and J 4 bases short, with 6 bases between. For the CDR3, the DNA is TGTGCCAGTGGGGGGAATCAGCCCCAGCATTTT. Its translation is CASGGNQPQHF.

This clone appeared many times. The chain couples TRBV4-3 to TRBJ1-1, with 7 bases that match TRBD1. The junction had 10 bases not matched to a gene; V was cut back by 1 base and J by 8 bases. The length of the CDR3 is 15 residues. The germline CDR1 and CDR2 sequences are LGHNA and YSLEER. The CDR3 sequence is CASSQGDSGGPEAFF. In DNA, the CDR3 is TGCGCCAGCAGCCAAGGGGACAGCGGAGGTCCGGAAGCTTTCTTT.

The chain employs TRBV5-1 and TRBJ1-1; TRBD1 agrees at 7 bases. J lost 12 bases, V lost 1 base, and 12 bases had no gene match. The CDR3 sequence is 14 residues long. Germline-derived CDR1 and CDR2 are SGHRS and YFSETQ. The CDR3 here is CASSLSGTEPRTFF. The CDR3 DNA reads as TGCGCCAGCAGCTTGTCCGGGACAGAGCCTCGAACTTTCTTT. The full variable domain, in which reference TRBV5-1 and TRBJ1-1 provide the parts outside the CDR3, is KAGVTQTPRYLIKTRGQQVTLSCSPISGHRSVSWYQQTPGQGLQFLFEYFSETQRNKGNFPGRFSGRQFSNSRSEMNVSTLELGDSALYLCASSLSGTEPRTFFGQGTRLTVV.

This clone has a single count. The CDR3 sequence is CASRGGEKLFF. For the CDR3, the DNA is TGTGCCAGCAGGGGGGGGGAAAAACTGTTTTTT. V and J are TRBV7-2 and TRBJ1-4, with a weak D call TRBD1 (5 bases). The CDR3 consists of 11 residues. V was clipped by 6 bases and J by 8 bases, with 7 bases between them. The germline CDR1 and CDR2 sequences are SGHTA and FQGNSA.

This chain links TRBV5-1 with TRBJ2-5; the match to TRBD2 covers 7 bases. Germline lookup yields CDR1 SGHRS and CDR2 YFSETQ. The CDR3 is 16 residues long. The J segment lost 2 bases and the V segment lost 4 bases, leaving 11 bases of the junction unmatched. The CDR3 bases are TGCGCCAGCAGCCCGGGGACTACGTCCCCACAAGAGACCCAGTACTTC. Residues: CASSPGTTSPQETQYF.

V usage is TRBV19 and J usage is TRBJ2-7, with 7 bases aligning to TRBD2. Germline CDR1 and CDR2: LNHDA and SQIVND (reference sequence). The CDR3 sequence is 14 residues long. V was clipped by 8 bases and J by 4 bases; unmatched bases: 11. This CDR3 reads CASSSSGEGYEQYF. CDR3 in DNA: TGTGCCAGTTCTTCCTCGGGGGAGGGATACGAGCAGTACTTC.

The V and J genes are TRBV4-2 and TRBJ1-4; 9 positions match TRBD1. The germline V gene encodes CDR1 LGHNA and CDR2 YNFKEQ. Trimming removed 5 bases from V and 8 bases from J; junction bases left unmatched: 9. CDR3 length: 15 residues. CDR3 loop: CASSSVGTGSEKLFF. The CDR3 DNA follows: TGTGCCAGCAGCTCGGTCGGGACAGGGAGCGAAAAACTGTTTTTT.

The V and J genes are TRBV7-9 and TRBJ2-7, with a tentative D call TRBD1 (6 bases). Germline lookup yields CDR1 SEHNR and CDR2 FQNEAQ (reference sequence). The CDR3 runs 14 residues. The V gene lost 1 base and the J gene lost 6 bases, with 13 bases spanning the gap. The CDR3 loop reads CASSLGQALSEQYF. The CDR3 nucleotides read TGTGCCAGCAGCTTAGGACAGGCCCTAAGCGAGCAGTACTTC.

The CDR3 bases are TGTGCCAGCAGCGTAGGGCTTGGGGGGTACAATGAGCAGTTCTTC. This encodes CASSVGLGGYNEQFF. This sequence joins TRBV9 and TRBJ2-1, with D possibly matching TRBD2 (6 bases). With 0 bases removed from V and 4 bases from J, the gap between germline ends came to 11 bases. The CDR3 contains 15 residues. Germline V gene data show CDR1 as SGDLS and CDR2 as YYNGEE.

The rearrangement uses TRBV19 and TRBJ2-1, with 8 bases identical to TRBD2. Per the germline V gene, CDR1 is LNHDA and CDR2 is SQIVND (reference sequence). The V segment lost 6 bases and the J segment 8 bases; nucleotides outside the gene matches: 9. There are 14 residues in the CDR3. The CDR3 loop is CASSLPGTRYEQFF. CDR3 coding DNA: TGTGCCAGTAGCCTCCCCGGGACTAGGTATGAGCAGTTCTTC.

The chain carries TRBV19 and TRBJ1-2; 9 nucleotides line up with TRBD1. Germline V CDR1 and CDR2: LNHDA, SQIVND (reference sequence). This CDR3 is 15 amino acids long. J gave up 4 bases and V 3 bases, and 6 bases lay outside the gene matches. CDR3 nucleotide sequence: TGTGCCAGTAGTATTGGTGACAGGGGGACCTATGGCTACACCTTC. It translates to CASSIGDRGTYGYTF. The full variable domain, its missing parts supplied by reference TRBV19 and TRBJ1-2, is DGGITQSPKYLFRKEGQNVTLSCEQNLNHDAMYWYRQDPGQGLRLIYYSQIVNDFQKGDIAEGYSVSREKKESFPLTVTSAQKNPTAFYLCASSIGDRGTYGYTFGSGTRLTVV.

The chain joins TRBV20-1 to TRBJ2-4; 9 bases are shared with TRBD1. Per germline, CDR1 DFQATT and CDR2 SNEGSKA (reference sequence). The junction had 0 bases not matched to a gene; V was cut back by 5 bases and J by 7 bases. There are 11 residues in the CDR3. CDR3 sequence reads: CSADRGNIQYF. DNA for the CDR3: TGCAGTGCTGACAGGGGGAACATTCAGTACTTC.